This T cell receptor (beta chain) was identified in a study of T cell clones after liver transplantation. In its sample, this clone was seen a few times. Clones were read by immunoSEQ multiplex PCR, and TCRdb kept only the in-frame ones, dropping some. The sample holds about 20,000 clones, around 89% seen once. The CDR3 contains 14 residues. Trimming pared 2 bases from V and 8 bases from J, leaving 13 bases between. The V gene's germline CDR1 is MNHEY and CDR2 SMNVEV (reference sequence). The source of this sequence is a human patient who received a liver transplant. A subset of T cells may come from the graft donor. The rearrangement links TRBV27 to TRBJ2-1; no definite D call. The starting material was CD8+ T cells from blood, obtained 46 months after liver transplant. The DNA for the CDR3 is TGTGCCAGCAGTTTAACCTCTATAGCATATGAGCAGTTCTTC. The encoded protein is CASSLTSIAYEQFF.